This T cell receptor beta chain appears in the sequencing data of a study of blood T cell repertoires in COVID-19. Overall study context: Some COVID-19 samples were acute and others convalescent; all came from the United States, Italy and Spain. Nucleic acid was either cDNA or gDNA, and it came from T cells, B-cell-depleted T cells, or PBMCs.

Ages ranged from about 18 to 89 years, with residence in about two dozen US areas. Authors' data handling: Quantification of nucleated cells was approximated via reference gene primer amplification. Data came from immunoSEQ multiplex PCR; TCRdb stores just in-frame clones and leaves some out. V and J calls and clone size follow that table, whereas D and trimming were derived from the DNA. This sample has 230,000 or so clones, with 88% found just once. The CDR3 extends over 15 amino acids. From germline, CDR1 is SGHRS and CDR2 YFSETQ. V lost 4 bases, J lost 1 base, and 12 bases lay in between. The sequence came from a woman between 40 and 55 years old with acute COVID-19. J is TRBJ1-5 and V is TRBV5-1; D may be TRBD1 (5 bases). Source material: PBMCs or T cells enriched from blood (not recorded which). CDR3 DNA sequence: TGCGCCAGCAGCCTCGGGGGGTTAAGCAATCAGCCCCAGCATTTT. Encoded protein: CASSLGGLSNQPQHF.